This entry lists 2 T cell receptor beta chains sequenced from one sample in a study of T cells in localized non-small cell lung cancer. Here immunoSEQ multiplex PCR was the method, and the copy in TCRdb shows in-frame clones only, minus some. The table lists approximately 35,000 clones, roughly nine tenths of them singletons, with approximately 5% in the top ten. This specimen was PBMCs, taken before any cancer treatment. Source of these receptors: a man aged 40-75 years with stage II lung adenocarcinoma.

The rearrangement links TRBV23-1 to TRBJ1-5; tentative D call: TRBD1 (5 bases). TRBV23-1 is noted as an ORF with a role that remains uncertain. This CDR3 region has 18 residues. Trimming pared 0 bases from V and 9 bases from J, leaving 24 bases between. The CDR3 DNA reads TGCGCCAGCAGTCAATCGACAAGGAGGGGCCGTGGGGATCCGCCCCAGCATTTT. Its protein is CASSQSTRRGRGDPPQHF.

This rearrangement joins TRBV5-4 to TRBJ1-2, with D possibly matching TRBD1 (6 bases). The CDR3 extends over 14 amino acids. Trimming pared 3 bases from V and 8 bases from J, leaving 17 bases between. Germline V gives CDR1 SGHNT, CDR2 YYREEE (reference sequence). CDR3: CASSSETGAGGYTF. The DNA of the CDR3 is TGTGCCAGCAGCTCCGAGACAGGCGCGGGGGGCTACACCTTC.